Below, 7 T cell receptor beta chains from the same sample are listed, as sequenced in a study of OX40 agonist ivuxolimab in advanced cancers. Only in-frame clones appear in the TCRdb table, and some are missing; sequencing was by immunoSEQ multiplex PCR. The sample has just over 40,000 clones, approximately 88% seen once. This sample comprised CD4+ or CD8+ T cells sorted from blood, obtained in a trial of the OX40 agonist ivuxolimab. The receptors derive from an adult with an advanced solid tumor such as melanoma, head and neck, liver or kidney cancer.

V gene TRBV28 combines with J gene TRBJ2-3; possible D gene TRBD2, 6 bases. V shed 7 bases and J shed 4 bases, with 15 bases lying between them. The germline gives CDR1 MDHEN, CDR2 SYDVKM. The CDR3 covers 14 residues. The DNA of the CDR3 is TGTGCCAGCATTCCGGGGGATCTAGCAGATACGCAGTATTTT. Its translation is CASIPGDLADTQYF. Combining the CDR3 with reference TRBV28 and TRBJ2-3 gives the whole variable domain DVKVTQSSRYLVKRTGEKVFLECVQDMDHENMFWYRQDPGLGLRLIYFSYDVKMKEKGDIPEGYSVSREKKERFSLILESASTNQTSMYLCASIPGDLADTQYFGPGTRLTVL.

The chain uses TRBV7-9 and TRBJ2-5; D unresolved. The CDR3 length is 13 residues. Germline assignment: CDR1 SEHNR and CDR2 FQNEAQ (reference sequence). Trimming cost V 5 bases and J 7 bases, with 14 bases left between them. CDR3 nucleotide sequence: TGTGCCAGCAGCCCCGACCTGGCTGGGACCCAGTACTTC. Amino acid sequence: CASSPDLAGTQYF.

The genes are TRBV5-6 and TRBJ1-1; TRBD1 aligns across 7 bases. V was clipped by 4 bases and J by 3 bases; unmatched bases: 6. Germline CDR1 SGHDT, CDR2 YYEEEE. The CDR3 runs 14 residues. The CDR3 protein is CASSNDRADTEAFF. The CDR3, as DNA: TGTGCCAGCAGCAACGACAGGGCGGACACTGAAGCTTTCTTT.

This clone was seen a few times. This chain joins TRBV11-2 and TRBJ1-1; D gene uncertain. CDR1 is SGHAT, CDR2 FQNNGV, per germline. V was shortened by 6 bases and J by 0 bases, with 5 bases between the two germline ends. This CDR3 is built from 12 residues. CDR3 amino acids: CASRDMNTEAFF. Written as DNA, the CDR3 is TGTGCCAGCAGAGACATGAACACTGAAGCTTTCTTT.

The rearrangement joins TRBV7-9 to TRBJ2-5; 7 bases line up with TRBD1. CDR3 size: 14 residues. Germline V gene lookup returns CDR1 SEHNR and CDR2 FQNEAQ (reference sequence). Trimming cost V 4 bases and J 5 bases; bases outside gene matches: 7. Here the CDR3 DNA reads TGTGCCAGCAGCTCGTCGACAGGGATGGAGACCCAGTACTTC. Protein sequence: CASSSSTGMETQYF.

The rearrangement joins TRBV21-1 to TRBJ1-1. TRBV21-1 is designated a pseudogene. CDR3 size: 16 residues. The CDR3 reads CASSIYLATIRTEAFF. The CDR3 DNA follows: TGTGCCAGCAGTATTTATTTAGCCACAATTCGCACTGAAGCTTTCTTT.

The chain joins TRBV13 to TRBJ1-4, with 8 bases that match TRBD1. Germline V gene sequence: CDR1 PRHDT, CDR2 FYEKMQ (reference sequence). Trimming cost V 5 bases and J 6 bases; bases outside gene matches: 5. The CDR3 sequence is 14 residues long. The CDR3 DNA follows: TGTGCCAGCAGCCACAGGGGGGAATATGAAAAACTGTTTTTT. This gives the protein CASSHRGEYEKLFF.